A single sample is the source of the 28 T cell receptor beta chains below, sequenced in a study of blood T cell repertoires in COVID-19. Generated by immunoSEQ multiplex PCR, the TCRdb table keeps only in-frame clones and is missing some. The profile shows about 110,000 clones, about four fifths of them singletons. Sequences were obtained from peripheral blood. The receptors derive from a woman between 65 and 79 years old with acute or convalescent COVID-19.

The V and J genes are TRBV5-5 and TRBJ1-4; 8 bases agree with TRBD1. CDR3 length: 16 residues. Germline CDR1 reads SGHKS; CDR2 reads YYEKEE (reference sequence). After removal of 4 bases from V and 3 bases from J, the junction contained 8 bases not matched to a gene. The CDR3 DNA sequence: TGTGCCAGCAGCCCCGGACAGGGCACGGCTAATGAAAAACTGTTTTTT. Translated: CASSPGQGTANEKLFF.

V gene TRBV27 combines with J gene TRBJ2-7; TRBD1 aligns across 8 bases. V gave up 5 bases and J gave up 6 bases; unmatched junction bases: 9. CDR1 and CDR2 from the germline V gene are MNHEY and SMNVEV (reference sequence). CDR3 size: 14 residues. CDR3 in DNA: TGTGCCAGCAGTACGCGGACAGGGCGCCCCGAGCAGTACTTC. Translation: CASSTRTGRPEQYF.

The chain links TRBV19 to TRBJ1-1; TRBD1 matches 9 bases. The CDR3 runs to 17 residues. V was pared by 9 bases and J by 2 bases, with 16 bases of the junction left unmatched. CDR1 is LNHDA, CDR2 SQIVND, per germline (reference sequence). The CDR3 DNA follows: TGTGCCAGCAATAAGATACAGGGGGCGTCATCAAACACTGAAGCTTTCTTT. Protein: CASNKIQGASSNTEAFF. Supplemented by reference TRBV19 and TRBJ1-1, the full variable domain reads DGGITQSPKYLFRKEGQNVTLSCEQNLNHDAMYWYRQDPGQGLRLIYYSQIVNDFQKGDIAEGYSVSREKKESFPLTVTSAQKNPTAFYLCASNKIQGASSNTEAFFGQGTRLTVV.

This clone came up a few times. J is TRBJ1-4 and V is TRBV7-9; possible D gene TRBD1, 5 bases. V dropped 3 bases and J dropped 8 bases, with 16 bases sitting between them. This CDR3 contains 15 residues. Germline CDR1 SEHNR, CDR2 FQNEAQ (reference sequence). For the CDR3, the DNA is TGTGCCAGCAGCTTGATCGGCGGGGGTAAAGAAAAACTGTTTTTT. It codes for CASSLIGGGKEKLFF.

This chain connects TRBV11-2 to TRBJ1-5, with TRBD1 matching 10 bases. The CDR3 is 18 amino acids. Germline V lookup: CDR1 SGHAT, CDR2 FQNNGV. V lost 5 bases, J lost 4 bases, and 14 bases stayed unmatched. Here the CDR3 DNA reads TGTGCCAGCAGCCTAGCGGGCCGGTGGGACAGGGGTAATCAGCCCCAGCATTTT. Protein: CASSLAGRWDRGNQPQHF. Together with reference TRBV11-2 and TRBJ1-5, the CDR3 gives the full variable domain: EAGVAQSPRYKIIEKRQSVAFWCNPISGHATLYWYQQILGQGPKLLIQFQNNGVVDDSQLPKDRFSAERLKGVDSTLKIQPAKLEDSAVYLCASSLAGRWDRGNQPQHFGDGTRLSIL.

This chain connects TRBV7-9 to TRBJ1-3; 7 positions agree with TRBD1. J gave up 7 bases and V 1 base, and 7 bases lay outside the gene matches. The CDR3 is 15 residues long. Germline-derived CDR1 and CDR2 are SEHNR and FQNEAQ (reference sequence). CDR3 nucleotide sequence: TGTGCCAGCAGCTTAGGAGACAGGGTCGAGAACACCATATATTTT. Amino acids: CASSLGDRVENTIYF.

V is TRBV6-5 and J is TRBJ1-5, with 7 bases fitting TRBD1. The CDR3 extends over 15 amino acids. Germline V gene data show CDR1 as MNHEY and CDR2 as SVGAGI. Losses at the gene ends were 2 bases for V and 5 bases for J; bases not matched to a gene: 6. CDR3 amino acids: CASSYTTGVDQPQHF. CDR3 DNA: TGTGCCAGCAGTTACACTACAGGGGTTGATCAGCCCCAGCATTTT.

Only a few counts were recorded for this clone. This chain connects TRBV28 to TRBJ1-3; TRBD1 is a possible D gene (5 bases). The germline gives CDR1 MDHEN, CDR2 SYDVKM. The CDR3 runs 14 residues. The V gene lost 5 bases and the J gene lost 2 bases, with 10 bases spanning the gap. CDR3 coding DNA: TGTGCCAGCAGTAAGGGGTACACTGGAAACACCATATATTTT. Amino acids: CASSKGYTGNTIYF.

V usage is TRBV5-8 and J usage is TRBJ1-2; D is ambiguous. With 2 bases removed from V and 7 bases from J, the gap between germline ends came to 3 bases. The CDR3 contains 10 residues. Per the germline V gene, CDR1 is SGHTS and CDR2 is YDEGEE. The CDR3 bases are TGTGCCAGCAGCTTTATTGGCTACACCTTC. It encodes CASSFIGYTF.

Here the CDR3 reads CASSVVRDSNEKLFF. For the CDR3, the DNA is TGTGCCAGCAGCGTAGTTCGGGACTCGAATGAAAAACTGTTTTTT. The chain has TRBV9 and TRBJ1-4, with D possibly TRBD1 on 5 matching bases. The CDR3 is 15 residues long. Trimming took off 0 bases at V and 5 bases at J, with 11 bases between the two ends. Germline CDR1 SGDLS, CDR2 YYNGEE. Using reference TRBV9 and TRBJ1-4 for the parts outside the CDR3, the full variable domain is DSGVTQTPKHLITATGQRVTLRCSPRSGDLSVYWYQQSLDQGLQFLIQYYNGEERAKGNILERFSAQQFPDLHSELNLSSLELGDSALYFCASSVVRDSNEKLFFGSGTQLSVL.

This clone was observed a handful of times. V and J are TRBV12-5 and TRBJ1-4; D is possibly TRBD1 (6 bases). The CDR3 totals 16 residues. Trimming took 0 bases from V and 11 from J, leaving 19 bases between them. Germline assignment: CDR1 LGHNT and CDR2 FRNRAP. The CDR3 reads CASGLVNSRTARKLFF. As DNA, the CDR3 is TGTGCTAGTGGTTTGGTAAACTCCAGGACAGCGCGTAAACTGTTTTTT.

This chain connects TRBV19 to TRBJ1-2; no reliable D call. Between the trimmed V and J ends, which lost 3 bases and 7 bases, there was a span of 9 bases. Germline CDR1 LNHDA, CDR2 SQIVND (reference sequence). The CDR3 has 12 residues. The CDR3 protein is CASSMEGAGYTF. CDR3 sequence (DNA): TGTGCCAGTAGTATGGAAGGAGCTGGCTACACCTTC.

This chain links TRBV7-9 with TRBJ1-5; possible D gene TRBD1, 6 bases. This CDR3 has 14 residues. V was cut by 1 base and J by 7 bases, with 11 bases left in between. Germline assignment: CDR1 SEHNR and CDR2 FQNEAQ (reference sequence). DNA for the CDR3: TGTGCCAGCAGCTTAGAGGGGGGGAACCAGCCCCAGCATTTT. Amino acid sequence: CASSLEGGNQPQHF. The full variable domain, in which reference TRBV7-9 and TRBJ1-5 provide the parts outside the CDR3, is DTGVSQNPRHKITKRGQNVTFRCDPISEHNRLYWYRQTLGQGPEFLTYFQNEAQLEKSRLLSDRFSAERPKGSFSTLEIQRTEQGDSAMYLCASSLEGGNQPQHFGDGTRLSIL.

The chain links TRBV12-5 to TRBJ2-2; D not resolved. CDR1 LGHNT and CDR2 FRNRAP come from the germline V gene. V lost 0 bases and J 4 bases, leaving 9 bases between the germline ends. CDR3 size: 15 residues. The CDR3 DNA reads TGTGCTAGTGGTTTGGTAGCAGGCTCCACCGGGGAGCTGTTTTTT. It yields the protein CASGLVAGSTGELFF. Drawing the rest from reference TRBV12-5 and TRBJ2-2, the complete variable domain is DARVTQTPRHKVTEMGQEVTMRCQPILGHNTVFWYRQTMMQGLELLAYFRNRAPLDDSGMPKDRFSAEMPDATLATLKIQPSEPRDSAVYFCASGLVAGSTGELFFGEGSRLTVL.

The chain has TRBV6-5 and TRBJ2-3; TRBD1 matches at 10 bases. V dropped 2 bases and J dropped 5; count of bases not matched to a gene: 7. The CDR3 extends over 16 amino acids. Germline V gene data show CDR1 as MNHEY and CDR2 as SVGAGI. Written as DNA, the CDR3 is TGTGCCAGCAGTTACGTTGACAGGGGGCTGGGAGATACGCAGTATTTT. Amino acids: CASSYVDRGLGDTQYF.

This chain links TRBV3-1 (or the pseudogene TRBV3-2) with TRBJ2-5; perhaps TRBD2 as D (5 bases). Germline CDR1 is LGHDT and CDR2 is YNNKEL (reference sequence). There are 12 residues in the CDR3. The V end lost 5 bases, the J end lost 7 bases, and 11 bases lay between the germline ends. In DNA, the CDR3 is TGTGCCAGCAGCTGGGCGGCGGGGACCCAGTACTTC. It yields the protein CASSWAAGTQYF.

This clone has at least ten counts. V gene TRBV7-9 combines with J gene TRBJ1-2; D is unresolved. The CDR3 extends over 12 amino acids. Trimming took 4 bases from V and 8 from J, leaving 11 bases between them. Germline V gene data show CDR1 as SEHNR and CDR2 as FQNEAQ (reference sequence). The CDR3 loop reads CASSSRTVGYTF. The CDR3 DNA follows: TGTGCCAGCAGCTCGAGAACTGTGGGCTACACCTTC.

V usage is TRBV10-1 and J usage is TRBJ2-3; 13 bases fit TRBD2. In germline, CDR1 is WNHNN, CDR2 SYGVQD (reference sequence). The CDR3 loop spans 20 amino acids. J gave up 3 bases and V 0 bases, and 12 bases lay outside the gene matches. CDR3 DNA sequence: TGCGCCAGCAGTGAGTCTAGAACTAGCGGGGGGGCCGGTCCAACAGATACGCAGTATTTT. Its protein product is CASSESRTSGGAGPTDTQYF.

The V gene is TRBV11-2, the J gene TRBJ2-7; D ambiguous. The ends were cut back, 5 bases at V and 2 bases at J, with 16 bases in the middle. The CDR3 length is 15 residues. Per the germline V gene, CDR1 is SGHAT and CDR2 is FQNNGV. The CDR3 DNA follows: TGTGCCAGCAGCCCTGCCCCGAGCCAGGCCTACGAGCAGTACTTC. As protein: CASSPAPSQAYEQYF.

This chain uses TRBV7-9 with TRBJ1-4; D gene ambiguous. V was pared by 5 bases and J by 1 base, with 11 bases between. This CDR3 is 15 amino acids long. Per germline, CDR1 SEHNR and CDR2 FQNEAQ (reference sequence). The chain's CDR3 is CASSRVGRTNEKLFF. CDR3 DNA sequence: TGTGCCAGCAGCCGGGTTGGTAGAACTAATGAAAAACTGTTTTTT. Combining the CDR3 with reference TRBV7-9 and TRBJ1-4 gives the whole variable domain DTGVSQNPRHKITKRGQNVTFRCDPISEHNRLYWYRQTLGQGPEFLTYFQNEAQLEKSRLLSDRFSAERPKGSFSTLEIQRTEQGDSAMYLCASSRVGRTNEKLFFGSGTQLSVL.

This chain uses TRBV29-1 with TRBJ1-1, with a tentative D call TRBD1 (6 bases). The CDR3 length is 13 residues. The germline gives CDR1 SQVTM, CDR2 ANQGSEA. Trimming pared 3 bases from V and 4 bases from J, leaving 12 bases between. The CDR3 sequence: CSVDQGLGTEAFF. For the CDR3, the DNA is TGCAGCGTTGACCAGGGGCTGGGCACTGAAGCTTTCTTT.

The CDR3 nucleotides read TGTGCCAGCAGCTTACAGCCGCTAGCGGGAGAGAAGTACTTC. Translating it yields CASSLQPLAGEKYF. J is TRBJ2-7 and V is TRBV7-2; 10 bases map to TRBD2. Germline V gives CDR1 SGHTA, CDR2 FQGNSA. The trim removed 2 bases at V and 11 bases at J, leaving 9 bases unmatched. The CDR3 is made up of 14 amino acids.

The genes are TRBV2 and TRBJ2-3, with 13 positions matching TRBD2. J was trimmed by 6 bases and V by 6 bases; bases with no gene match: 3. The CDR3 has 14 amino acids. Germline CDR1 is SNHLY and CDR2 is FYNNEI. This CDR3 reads CASSRLAGGDTQYF. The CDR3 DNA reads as TGTGCCAGCAGCAGACTAGCGGGGGGTGATACGCAGTATTTT.

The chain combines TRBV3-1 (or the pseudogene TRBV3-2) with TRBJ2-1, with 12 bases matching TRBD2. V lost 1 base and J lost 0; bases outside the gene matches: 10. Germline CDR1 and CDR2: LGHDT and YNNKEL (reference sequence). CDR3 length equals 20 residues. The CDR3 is CASSQAALAGGRISYNEQFF. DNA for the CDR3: TGTGCCAGCAGCCAAGCGGCACTAGCGGGGGGAAGAATCTCCTACAATGAGCAGTTCTTC.

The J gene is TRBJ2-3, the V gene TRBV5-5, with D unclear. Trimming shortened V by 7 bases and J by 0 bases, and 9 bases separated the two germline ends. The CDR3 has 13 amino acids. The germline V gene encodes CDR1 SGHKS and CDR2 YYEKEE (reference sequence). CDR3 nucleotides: TGTGCCAGCCGTGCGACTAGCACAGATACGCAGTATTTT. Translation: CASRATSTDTQYF.

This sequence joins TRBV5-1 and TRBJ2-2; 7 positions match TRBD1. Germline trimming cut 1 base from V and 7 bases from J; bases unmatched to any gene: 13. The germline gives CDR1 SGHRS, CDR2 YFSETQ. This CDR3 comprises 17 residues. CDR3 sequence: CASSLTGQSVSGGELFF. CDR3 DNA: TGCGCCAGCAGCTTGACGGGACAGTCCGTCTCCGGCGGGGAGCTGTTTTTT.

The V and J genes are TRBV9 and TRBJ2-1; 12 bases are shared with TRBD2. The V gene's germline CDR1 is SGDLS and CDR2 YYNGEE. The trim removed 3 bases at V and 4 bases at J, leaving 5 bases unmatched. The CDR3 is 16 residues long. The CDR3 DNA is TGTGCCAGCAGCGGACTAGCGGGAGCGGGTTACAATGAGCAGTTCTTC. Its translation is CASSGLAGAGYNEQFF.

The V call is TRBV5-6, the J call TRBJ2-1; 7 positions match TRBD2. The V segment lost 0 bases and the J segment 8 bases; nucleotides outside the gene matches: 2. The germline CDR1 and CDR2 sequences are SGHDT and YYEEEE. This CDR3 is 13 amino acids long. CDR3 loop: CASSLAAGDEQFF. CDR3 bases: TGTGCCAGCAGCTTGGCCGCGGGGGATGAGCAGTTCTTC.